These 17 T cell receptor beta chains share one sample of origin, sequenced in a study of identical twins (dated by TCRdb to about 2016). Library preparation was by 5' RACE. Sequencer: Illumina HiSeq 2000. TCRdb ran its own pipeline on the public reads, namely fastp trimming at Q25 and MiXCR clone calling, and kept in-frame beta chains. Merged by CDR3 protein, the rows form single entries marked with the most common genes and DNA. This sample lists around 960,000 distinct CDR3 sequences; over 9% were detected once. Clones ranked in the top ten supply around 1.5% of the sample. These records were also assigned to another study, of yellow fever vaccine responses in identical twins.

The sample was PBMCs. The receptors were sampled from a woman between 18 and 29 years old in good health.

This clonotype was observed many times. The J gene is TRBJ1-5, the V gene TRBV12-3 or TRBV12-4, with a tentative D call TRBD1 (6 bases). Trimming shortened V by 6 bases and J by 6 bases, and 15 bases separated the two germline ends. This CDR3 is built from 14 residues. The CDR3, as DNA: TGTGCCAGCAGCATAGGGGGAGGAGGTCAGCCCCAGCATTTT. Encoded protein: CASSIGGGGQPQHF.

The chain has TRBV4-1 and TRBJ2-2, with 11 bases lining up with TRBD2. Per the germline V gene, CDR1 is MGHRA and CDR2 is YSYEKL. V lost 3 bases to trimming and J lost 2 bases; unmatched junction nucleotides: 11. The CDR3 runs to 19 residues. The CDR3, as DNA: TGCGCCAGCAGCCAGAGCGACCTAGCGGGGGGCATCAACACCGGGGAGCTGTTTTTT. This sequence encodes CASSQSDLAGGINTGELFF.

As regards this clonotype: A read error is possible here, since a much larger clone lies one base away. The V gene is TRBV7-8, the J gene TRBJ2-2; maybe TRBD2 (5 bases). From germline, CDR1 is SGHVS and CDR2 FQNEAQ. This CDR3 region has 16 residues. CDR3 coding DNA: TGTACCAGCAGCTTAGAACCTAGCCCGAACACCGGGGAGCTGTTTTTT. Translating it yields CTSSLEPSPNTGELFF. The full variable domain, rest sourced from reference TRBV7-8 and TRBJ2-2, is GAGVSQSPRYKVAKRGQDVALRCDPISGHVSLFWYQQALGQGPEFLTYFQNEAQLDKSGLPSDRFFAERPEGSVSTLKIQRTQQEDSAVYLCTSSLEPSPNTGELFFGEGSRLTVL.

The V and J genes are TRBV4-1 and TRBJ1-1; D is unresolved. The length of the CDR3 is 13 residues. Germline CDR1 reads MGHRA; CDR2 reads YSYEKL. V lost 1 base and J 7 bases, leaving 10 bases between the germline ends. CDR3 nucleotide sequence: TGCGCCAGCAGCCAAGTGTTGGGCCTTGAAGCTTTCTTT. It specifies CASSQVLGLEAFF.

This clonotype has just a few counts. The genes are TRBV12-3 or TRBV12-4 and TRBJ2-1, with D possibly TRBD2 on 6 matching bases. V was clipped by 6 bases and J by 5 bases, with 17 bases between them. This CDR3 contains 15 residues. The CDR3 DNA follows: TGTGCCAGCAGGTCACCGGGAGAAAAAGACAATGAGCAGTTCTTC. Amino acids: CASRSPGEKDNEQFF.

The CDR3, as DNA: TGCAGCGTTGTGCTAGCGTCTCATGAGCAGTTCTTC. The encoded protein is CSVVLASHEQFF. The chain combines TRBV29-1 with TRBJ2-1; a weak D match, TRBD2 (6 bases). This CDR3 is 12 amino acids long. Germline lookup yields CDR1 SQVTM and CDR2 ANQGSEA. The V gene lost 4 bases and the J gene lost 8 bases, with 12 bases spanning the gap.

This clonotype was picked up many times. The CDR3 nucleotides read TGTGCCAGCAGCTCAGGACAGGGTATCACTGAAGCTTTCTTT. Protein: CASSSGQGITEAFF. J is TRBJ1-1 and V is TRBV11-2; 8 nucleotides align to TRBD1. This CDR3 has 14 residues. CDR1 and CDR2 from the germline V gene are SGHAT and FQNNGV. Trimming removed 4 bases from V and 4 bases from J; junction bases left unmatched: 5.

The chain employs TRBV3-1 and TRBJ2-3, with a tentative D call TRBD1 (5 bases). V was pared by 0 bases and J by 0 bases, with 16 bases between. CDR3 length: 18 amino acids. Germline values: CDR1 LGHDT, CDR2 YNNKEL (reference sequence). The CDR3 DNA sequence: TGTGCCAGCAGCCAAGATCTGGGCAGGGAATGGAGCACAGATACGCAGTATTTT. This codes for CASSQDLGREWSTDTQYF.

In this sample, this clonotype turned up a few times. The gene calls are TRBV2 and TRBJ1-5, with 7 bases lining up with TRBD1. This CDR3 has 13 amino acids. From germline, CDR1 is SNHLY and CDR2 FYNNEI. Trimming removed 9 bases from V and 0 bases from J; junction bases left unmatched: 2. DNA of the CDR3: TGTGCCAGAGGGACAGATAGCAATCAGCCCCAGCATTTT. It translates to CARGTDSNQPQHF.

This clonotype was recorded a few times. V usage is TRBV6-2 or TRBV6-3 and J usage is TRBJ1-3; D uncertain. The CDR3 has 16 amino acids. Germline values: CDR1 MNHEY, CDR2 SVGEGT. The ends were cut back, 0 bases at V and 3 bases at J, with 12 bases in the middle. The CDR3 DNA reads as TGTGCCAGCAGTTACTCGATGGCTAGGGTTGGAAACACCATATATTTT. Its protein is CASSYSMARVGNTIYF.

CDR3 residues: CASSERAVMNTEAFF. CDR3 DNA sequence: TGTGCCAGCAGTGAAAGGGCAGTAATGAACACTGAAGCTTTCTTT. J is TRBJ1-1 and V is TRBV2; D not certain. Germline V gene sequence: CDR1 SNHLY, CDR2 FYNNEI. The ends were cut back, 2 bases at V and 0 bases at J, with 10 bases in the middle. The CDR3 contains 15 residues. The full variable domain, in which reference TRBV2 and TRBJ1-1 provide the parts outside the CDR3, is EPEVTQTPSHQVTQMGQEVILRCVPISNHLYFYWYRQILGQKVEFLVSFYNNEISEKSEIFDDQFSVERPDGSNFTLKIRSTKLEDSAMYFCASSERAVMNTEAFFGQGTRLTVV.

V gene TRBV5-6 combines with J gene TRBJ2-6; D not resolved. This CDR3 is 13 amino acids long. The V and J ends lost 3 bases and 7 bases respectively, with 8 bases between them. The germline CDR1 and CDR2 sequences are SGHDT and YYEEEE. CDR3 in amino acids: CASSSATANVLTF. In DNA, the CDR3 is TGTGCCAGCAGCTCCGCGACCGCCAACGTCCTGACTTTC. Variable domain in full (rest from reference TRBV5-6 and TRBJ2-6): DAGVTQSPTHLIKTRGQQVTLRCSPKSGHDTVSWYQQALGQGPQFIFQYYEEEERQRGNFPDRFSGHQFPNYSSELNVNALLLGDSALYLCASSSATANVLTFGAGSRLTVL.

This clonotype was seen repeatedly, ten times or more. V usage is TRBV20-1 and J usage is TRBJ2-2; either TRBD1 or TRBD2 may supply D (5 bases each). Germline assignment: CDR1 DFQATT and CDR2 SNEGSKA (reference sequence). Trimming took 5 bases from V and 3 from J, leaving 10 bases between them. CDR3 length equals 13 residues. The CDR3 loop is CSARDLHTGELFF. The CDR3 coding sequence is TGCAGTGCTCGGGACCTTCACACCGGGGAGCTGTTTTTT.

The chain links TRBV12-3 or TRBV12-4 to TRBJ2-5, with TRBD2 matching over 12 bases. Unmatched junction bases numbered 3, after V lost 5 bases and J lost 5 bases. The CDR3 runs to 14 residues. The CDR3, as DNA: TGTGCCAGCAGTCTAACTAGCGGGAGGGAGACCCAGTACTTC. Translated: CASSLTSGRETQYF.

The J gene is TRBJ1-4, the V gene TRBV2, with TRBD1 as a possible D gene (5 bases). The V gene lost 4 bases and the J gene lost 3 bases, with 18 bases spanning the gap. The CDR3 has 17 residues. The germline V gene encodes CDR1 SNHLY and CDR2 FYNNEI. The CDR3 loop reads CASSVNPWAGSNEKLFF. Here the CDR3 DNA reads TGTGCCAGCAGTGTAAACCCCTGGGCAGGGTCTAATGAAAAACTGTTTTTT.

This clonotype was detected only a few times. The V call is TRBV24-1, the J call TRBJ2-1; D is unresolved. The CDR3 loop spans 15 amino acids. The germline V gene encodes CDR1 KGHDR and CDR2 SFDVKD. Trimming removed 6 bases at V and 7 bases at J, with 18 bases between. In DNA, the CDR3 is TGTGCCACCAGTTCAGCAGCATGGGCGGAAAATGAGCAGTTCTTC. Translating it yields CATSSAAWAENEQFF.

The rearrangement uses TRBV12-3 or TRBV12-4 and TRBJ2-3; TRBD1 aligns across 7 bases. The CDR3 loop spans 15 amino acids. V shed 5 bases and J 4 bases; nucleotides not matched to a gene: 9. The CDR3 region is CASSDRVTLADTQYF. In DNA, the CDR3 is TGTGCCAGCAGTGACAGGGTAACCTTAGCAGATACGCAGTATTTT.